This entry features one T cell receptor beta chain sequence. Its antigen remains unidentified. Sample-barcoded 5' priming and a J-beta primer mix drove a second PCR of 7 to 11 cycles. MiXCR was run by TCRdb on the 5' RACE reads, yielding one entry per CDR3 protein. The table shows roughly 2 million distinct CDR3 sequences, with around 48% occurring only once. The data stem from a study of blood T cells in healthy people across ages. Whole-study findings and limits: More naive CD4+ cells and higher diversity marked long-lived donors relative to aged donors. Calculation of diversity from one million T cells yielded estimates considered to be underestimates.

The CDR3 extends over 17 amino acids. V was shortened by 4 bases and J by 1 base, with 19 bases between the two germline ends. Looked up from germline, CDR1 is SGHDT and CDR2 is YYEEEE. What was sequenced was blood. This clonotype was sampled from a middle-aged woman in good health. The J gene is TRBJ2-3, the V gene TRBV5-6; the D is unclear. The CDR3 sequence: CASSTSFPELGTDTQYF. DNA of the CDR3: TGTGCCAGCAGCACCTCATTCCCCGAGTTGGGCACAGATACGCAGTATTTT.